One and the same sample provided the 15 T cell receptor beta chains below, sequenced in a study of shared clonotypes between healthy human individuals. Data came from immunoSEQ multiplex PCR; TCRdb stores just in-frame clones and leaves some out. The table records approximately 2.3 million clones, 80% to 95% of them present only once. The material sequenced was naive CD4+ T cells from PBMCs. Subset here: CD45RA+ positively selected. These receptors were obtained from a man aged 18-30 years in good health. Some clones in this sample may be carry-over from other donors' samples.

The rearrangement uses TRBV6-1 and TRBJ2-4, with D unclear. CDR1 is MNHNS, CDR2 SASEGT, per germline. Trimming shortened V by 4 bases and J by 0 bases, and 10 bases separated the two germline ends. This CDR3 contains 15 residues. The CDR3 region has the DNA TGTGCCAGCAGTGTTCGGAAGATAGCCAAAAACATTCAGTACTTC. It translates to CASSVRKIAKNIQYF.

This clone was seen only a few times. The chain is built from TRBV6-1 and TRBJ1-5; TRBD1 matches at 7 bases. J lost 0 bases, V lost 2 bases, and 4 bases had no gene match. The CDR3 is made up of 16 amino acids. Germline-derived CDR1 and CDR2 are MNHNS and SASEGT. For the CDR3, the DNA is TGTGCCAGCAGTGAAACCGGGACAGTTAGCAATCAGCCCCAGCATTTT. This translates into CASSETGTVSNQPQHF.

V is TRBV5-4 and J is TRBJ2-7; the match to TRBD2 covers 8 bases. The CDR3 extends over 14 amino acids. The trim removed 4 bases at V and 2 bases at J, leaving 5 bases unmatched. CDR1 and CDR2 from the germline V gene are SGHNT and YYREEE (reference sequence). CDR3 DNA: TGTGCCAGCAGCCGTAGCGGGACGGCCTACGAGCAGTACTTC. As protein: CASSRSGTAYEQYF.

The V and J genes are TRBV2 and TRBJ2-1, with D maybe TRBD2 (5 bases). Germline values: CDR1 SNHLY, CDR2 FYNNEI. V lost 7 bases and J lost 7, with 8 bases in between. This CDR3 region has 11 residues. The CDR3 protein is CASIEGNEQFF. DNA of the CDR3: TGTGCCAGCATAGAGGGAAATGAGCAGTTCTTC.

V usage is TRBV30 and J usage is TRBJ1-2; D gene ambiguous. The CDR3 loop spans 13 amino acids. Germline V gene data show CDR1 as GTSNPN and CDR2 as SVGIG (reference sequence). V was shortened by 0 bases and J by 8 bases, with 13 bases between the two germline ends. The CDR3 DNA reads TGTGCCTGGAGTGTATTTTGGGAGGACGGCTACACCTTC. The encoded protein is CAWSVFWEDGYTF.

V and J are TRBV2 and TRBJ2-3; D might be TRBD2 (5 bases). The CDR3 is made up of 13 amino acids. Trimming removed 9 bases from V and 1 base from J, with 11 bases in between. Germline values: CDR1 SNHLY, CDR2 FYNNEI. This CDR3 is CARGTGGTDTQYF. In nucleotides, the CDR3 is TGTGCCAGGGGTACCGGGGGCACAGATACGCAGTATTTT. The full variable domain, completed using reference TRBV2 and TRBJ2-3, is EPEVTQTPSHQVTQMGQEVILRCVPISNHLYFYWYRQILGQKVEFLVSFYNNEISEKSEIFDDQFSVERPDGSNFTLKIRSTKLEDSAMYFCARGTGGTDTQYFGPGTRLTVL.

This sequence joins TRBV6-5 and TRBJ2-7, with no clear D. Germline V gene lookup returns CDR1 MNHEY and CDR2 SVGAGI. V lost 6 bases, J lost 2 bases, and 17 bases lay in between. The CDR3 has 15 residues. CDR3 residues: CASRNSPGIAYEQYF. CDR3 DNA sequence: TGTGCCAGCAGAAACTCGCCCGGTATTGCCTACGAGCAGTACTTC.

V usage is TRBV12-5 and J usage is TRBJ2-2; 9 nucleotides match TRBD2. The ends lost 5 bases at V and 1 base at J; junction bases unmatched: 5. This CDR3 region has 16 residues. Germline CDR1 is LGHNT and CDR2 is FRNRAP. The CDR3 DNA sequence: TGTGCTAGTGGTACACGACTAGCGGTGAACACCGGGGAGCTGTTTTTT. This translates into CASGTRLAVNTGELFF. The entire variable domain, with the rest obtained from reference TRBV12-5 and TRBJ2-2, is as follows: DARVTQTPRHKVTEMGQEVTMRCQPILGHNTVFWYRQTMMQGLELLAYFRNRAPLDDSGMPKDRFSAEMPDATLATLKIQPSEPRDSAVYFCASGTRLAVNTGELFFGEGSRLTVL.

This chain joins TRBV5-1 and TRBJ2-3, with 12 bases lining up with TRBD2. Germline values: CDR1 SGHRS, CDR2 YFSETQ. The CDR3 has 20 residues. V gave up 4 bases and J gave up 0 bases; unmatched junction bases: 15. The CDR3 sequence: CASSNGRSPGLAGSTDTQYF. DNA for the CDR3: TGCGCCAGCAGCAACGGAAGGTCCCCGGGACTAGCGGGTAGCACAGATACGCAGTATTTT.

This clone has only one observation. The CDR3 DNA follows: TGTGCCAGCAGCTTCGGGACAAGCTTCGGGGAGCTGTTTTTT. It specifies CASSFGTSFGELFF. The genes are TRBV7-7 and TRBJ2-2; possible D gene TRBD1, 6 bases. The CDR3 loop spans 14 amino acids. Trimming shortened V by 3 bases and J by 7 bases, and 12 bases separated the two germline ends. The germline CDR1 and CDR2 sequences are SSHAT and FNYEAQ (reference sequence).

This chain uses TRBV10-3 with TRBJ2-1; 10 bases fit TRBD1. The CDR3 length is 18 residues. The V gene's germline CDR1 is ENHRY and CDR2 SYGVKD. V lost 4 bases, J lost 0 bases, and 9 bases stayed unmatched. In DNA form, the CDR3 reads TGTGCCATCAGTGGGTCTCGAGGGACAGGGGCCTCCTACAATGAGCAGTTCTTC. Amino acid sequence: CAISGSRGTGASYNEQFF.

Concerning this clone itself: One junction end does not reproduce the germline sequence, and a read error may be involved. The chain combines TRBV6-4 with TRBJ1-1; 7 bases line up with TRBD1. Germline loops: CDR1 MRHNA, CDR2 SNTAGT. The CDR3 runs to 13 residues. This CDR3 reads CASSEGTATKAFF. CDR3 bases: TGTGCCAGCAGTGAGGGGACAGCCACTAAAGCTTTCTTT.

The V and J genes are TRBV7-2 and TRBJ1-5; no clear D gene. CDR1 and CDR2 from the germline V gene are SGHTA and FQGNSA. This CDR3 has 13 residues. Trimming pared 0 bases from V and 6 bases from J, leaving 6 bases between. In nucleotides, the CDR3 is TGTGCCAGCAGCTTAGCCGGCAGTCAGCCCCAGCATTTT. As protein: CASSLAGSQPQHF.

The chain has TRBV27 and TRBJ1-4, with D unresolved. Germline CDR1 MNHEY, CDR2 SMNVEV (reference sequence). The ends were cut back, 2 bases at V and 5 bases at J, with 12 bases in the middle. The CDR3 consists of 15 residues. The CDR3 protein is CASSLRASGNEKLFF. The CDR3 coding sequence is TGTGCCAGCAGTTTAAGGGCCTCAGGAAATGAAAAACTGTTTTTT.

V and J are TRBV18 and TRBJ2-7; 11 nucleotides align to TRBD2. Germline V gene lookup returns CDR1 KGHSH and CDR2 LQKENI. The V and J ends lost 3 bases and 3 bases, in that order; junction bases with no gene match: 7. The CDR3 covers 16 residues. CDR3: CASSPPMLAGGYEQYF. For the CDR3, the DNA is TGTGCCAGCTCACCGCCCATGCTAGCGGGAGGCTACGAGCAGTACTTC.